A selection of T cell receptor beta chains follows, all from one sample in a study of T cells in Graves' hyperthyroidism and ophthalmopathy. TCRdb fed the multiplex PCR reads into MiXCR, producing one record per CDR3 protein. The profile shows fewer than 600,000 distinct CDR3 sequences, around 15% of them singletons. The sample consisted of blood. These receptors originate from a woman under 30 with Graves' hyperthyroidism. CDR3s include the opening cysteine and the closing phenylalanine or tryptophan. D genes are given only for firm matches. Clone size is given for some rows only: seen once, a few or many times, or a class if the clone is expanded.

>TRBV6-1|.|17|TRBJ2-6|many
CASSPLGTPSGANVLTF
TGTGCCAGCAGTCCCCTCGGGACACCATCTGGGGCCAACGTCCTGACTTTC
>TRBV27|.|14|TRBJ1-4|.
CAGSLAGREEKLFF
TGTGCCGGCAGTTTGGCGGGAAGGGAAGAAAAACTGTTTTTT
>TRBV5-5|.|15|TRBJ2-7|.
CASSLRRGHLYEQYF
TGTGCCAGCAGCTTGAGGCGGGGCCACCTCTACGAGCAGTACTTC
>TRBV4-1|TRBD2|14|TRBJ2-1|.
CASSQDRGRDEQFF
TGCGCCAGCAGCCAAGATCGCGGGAGGGATGAGCAGTTCTTC
>TRBV27|TRBD2|16|TRBJ2-7|many
CASRTLGLAAPYEQYF
TGTGCCAGCAGGACATTGGGACTAGCGGCCCCCTACGAGCAGTACTTC
>TRBV9|.|15|TRBJ2-1|many
CASSVLDSHYNEQFF
TGTGCCAGCAGCGTATTGGACAGCCACTACAATGAGCAGTTCTTC
>TRBV9|TRBD2|16|TRBJ2-1|.
CASSPSRLAGVEEQFF
TGTGCCAGCAGCCCCTCCCGACTAGCGGGAGTAGAGGAGCAGTTCTTC
>TRBV10-3|.|16|TRBJ2-1|.
CAISGGGILNYNEQFF
TGTGCCATCAGTGGGGGAGGTATCTTAAACTACAATGAGCAGTTCTTC
>TRBV12-3/TRBV12-4|.|14|TRBJ1-4|many
CASTNSLLGEKLFF
TGTGCCAGCACCAACAGTCTTTTGGGTGAAAAACTGTTTTTT
>TRBV11-2|.|14|TRBJ1-5|many
CASSPDSGNQPQHF
TGTGCCAGCAGCCCCGACAGTGGCAATCAGCCCCAGCATTTT
>TRBV10-3|.|13|TRBJ1-2|few
CAISESRTPGYTF
TGTGCCATCAGTGAGTCTAGGACACCGGGCTACACCTTC
>TRBV7-6|.|16|TRBJ1-3|.
CASSDQTGISGNTIYF
TGTGCCAGCAGCGACCAGACAGGCATCTCTGGAAACACCATATATTTT
>TRBV7-9|.|17|TRBJ1-3|many
CASSLAFRESAGNTIYF
TGTGCCAGCAGCTTAGCTTTTCGGGAGTCGGCTGGAAACACCATATATTTT
>TRBV20-1|TRBD2|15|TRBJ2-1|once
CSARGLAGGYNEQFF
TGCAGTGCCAGGGGGCTAGCGGGGGGATACAATGAGCAGTTCTTC
>TRBV5-1|.|15|TRBJ2-1|many
CASSPRGSDPGEQFF
TGCGCCAGCAGCCCCCGTGGTTCGGATCCGGGCGAGCAGTTCTTC
>TRBV25-1|.|13|TRBJ1-2|few
CASRWGSGYGYTF
TGTGCCAGCAGATGGGGGTCGGGGTATGGCTACACCTTC
>TRBV12-3/TRBV12-4|TRBD1|14|TRBJ2-1|many
CASLRDRGGNEQFF
TGTGCCAGCCTTAGGGACAGGGGTGGCAATGAGCAGTTCTTC
>TRBV11-3|TRBD1|14|TRBJ2-5|many
CASSQWTGRETQYF
TGTGCCAGCAGCCAATGGACAGGACGAGAGACCCAGTACTTC
>TRBV10-3|.|14|TRBJ1-1|many
CAISESVKNTEAFF
TGTGCCATCAGTGAGTCGGTAAAGAACACTGAAGCTTTCTTT
>TRBV12-3/TRBV12-4|.|18|TRBJ1-6|few
CASSVDRASGTDNSPLHF
TGTGCCAGCAGCGTAGATAGGGCCTCCGGGACGGATAATTCACCCCTCCACTTT
>TRBV20-1|TRBD2|14|TRBJ2-1|few
CSAQPSGNYNEQFF
TGCAGTGCTCAGCCTAGCGGGAACTACAATGAGCAGTTCTTC
>TRBV9|TRBD2|18|TRBJ2-5|.
CASSVGLADDSYSETQYF
TGTGCCAGCAGCGTGGGACTAGCGGACGACTCTTACTCAGAGACCCAGTACTTC
>TRBV3-1|.|12|TRBJ2-5|many
CASSRPEETQYF
TGTGCCAGCAGCCGACCTGAAGAGACCCAGTACTTC
>TRBV16|.|13|TRBJ2-1|.
CASSPGGVNEQFF
TGTGCCAGCAGCCCAGGGGGGGTCAATGAGCAGTTCTTC
>TRBV27|.|15|TRBJ1-1|few
CASRRPTGSNTEAFF
TGTGCCAGCAGGAGACCTACAGGGAGTAACACTGAAGCTTTCTTT
>TRBV27|TRBD2|14|TRBJ2-1|many
CASSLTEREKEQFF
TGTGCCAGCAGTTTAACGGAGCGGGAGAAAGAGCAGTTCTTC
>TRBV12-3/TRBV12-4|.|14|TRBJ2-5|many
CASSAPGVFETQYF
TGTGCCAGCAGTGCACCAGGGGTATTTGAGACCCAGTACTTC
>TRBV14|TRBD1|18|TRBJ1-6|.
CASSQDMTSPGGNSPLHF
TGTGCCAGCAGCCAAGATATGACTTCGCCAGGGGGTAATTCACCCCTCCACTTT
>TRBV6-1|TRBD2|16|TRBJ2-7|many
CASSLISAGIPYEQYF
TGTGCCAGCAGTTTAATCTCAGCGGGAATCCCTTACGAGCAGTACTTC
>TRBV5-1|.|14|TRBJ2-1|many
CASSWGDVYNEQFF
TGCGCCAGCAGCTGGGGGGACGTTTACAATGAGCAGTTCTTC
>TRBV6-1|.|15|TRBJ2-2|many
CASSESRQITGELFF
TGTGCCAGCAGTGAATCCCGGCAGATCACCGGGGAGCTGTTTTTT
>TRBV5-1|.|13|TRBJ2-1|many
CASSSSSFNEQFF
TGCGCCAGCAGCTCTTCTAGCTTCAATGAGCAGTTCTTC
>TRBV6-6|.|15|TRBJ1-1|many
CASSYMFLGTTEAFF
TGTGCCAGCAGTTACATGTTTCTTGGGACCACTGAAGCTTTCTTT
>TRBV10-3|.|15|TRBJ2-1|.
CAISGGEWLRNEQFF
TGTGCCATCAGTGGGGGAGAGTGGTTGCGCAATGAGCAGTTCTTC
>TRBV4-2|.|15|TRBJ1-1|.
CASSQVGARNTEAFF
TGTGCCAGCAGCCAAGTGGGGGCGAGGAACACTGAAGCTTTCTTT
>TRBV5-1|TRBD1|14|TRBJ1-4|few
CASSLYTGDEKLFF
TGCGCCAGCAGCCTGTATACAGGGGATGAAAAACTGTTTTTT
>TRBV19|TRBD1|13|TRBJ1-5|many
CASSGTVDQPQHF
TGTGCCAGTAGCGGGACAGTTGATCAGCCCCAGCATTTT
>TRBV20-1|TRBD1|18|TRBJ2-7|.
CSASLTGLLKTPAYEQYF
TGCAGTGCTAGTTTGACAGGGCTCCTCAAAACCCCTGCCTACGAGCAGTACTTC
>TRBV7-8|TRBD1|17|TRBJ1-3|.
CASSAGTGASSGNTIYF
TGTGCCAGCAGCGCGGGGACAGGGGCGAGCTCTGGAAACACCATATATTTT
>TRBV3-1|.|18|TRBJ2-3|many
CASSQDRGISPSTDTQYF
TGTGCCAGCAGCCAAGATCGGGGGATCTCTCCTAGCACAGATACGCAGTATTTT
>TRBV7-9|.|15|TRBJ2-5|many
CASSPKRDGQETQYF
TGTGCCAGCAGCCCCAAACGGGACGGACAAGAGACCCAGTACTTC
>TRBV19|TRBD1|15|TRBJ1-2|.
CASSIPDRATGGYTF
TGTGCCAGTAGTATTCCCGACAGGGCCACGGGTGGCTACACCTTC
>TRBV29-1|.|11|TRBJ1-1|few
CSVGQNTEAFF
TGCAGCGTTGGACAGAACACTGAAGCTTTCTTT
>TRBV30|.|11|TRBJ1-1|.
CAWTWEGGAFF
TGTGCCTGGACTTGGGAAGGAGGGGCTTTCTTT
>TRBV3-1|.|13|TRBJ1-1|many
CASSQIPNTEAFF
TGTGCCAGCAGCCAAATCCCTAACACTGAAGCTTTCTTT